The clone carrying this T cell receptor beta chain was found a few times. Its matching antigen is unknown. These data belong to a study of cytomegalovirus exposure and HLA in healthy donors. Regarding the study as a whole: Segments of the TCR beta V type were, in most cases, productive about 87% or about 30% of the time in an earlier analysis. Sequencing had likely introduced a cluster of highly shared sequence variants as an artifact. In a later analysis, TCR beta V- and J-gene trimming was associated with a missense DCLRE1C variant.

Losses at the gene ends were 3 bases for V and 4 bases for J; bases not matched to a gene: 8. There are 15 residues in the CDR3. Germline loops: CDR1 GTSNPN, CDR2 SVGIG (reference sequence). It was with 60 Vbeta and 13 Jbeta primers that the PCR ran. Data came from immunoSEQ multiplex PCR; TCRdb stores just in-frame clones and leaves some out. The table includes roughly 110,000 clones, over 70% detected once. Sequencing used PBMCs. The sequence was collected from a man aged 30-40 years in good health and CMV-seronegative. The chain combines TRBV30 with TRBJ1-2, with 10 nucleotides matching TRBD1. DNA for the CDR3: TGTGCCTGGAGCAGCCCGGGACAGGGGTTCTATGGCTACACCTTC. It is translated as CAWSSPGQGFYGYTF.